These 7 T cell receptor beta chains share one sample of origin, sequenced in a study of T cell repertoires in aging, cancer and after chemotherapy. Rearranged V-D-J TRB sequences were amplified with a mixed TRB-A/B primer pool. MiXCR, run by TCRdb on the multiplex PCR reads, gives a single entry per CDR3 protein. Here the sample spans around 6,700 distinct CDR3 sequences, 53% being singletons. Peripheral blood genomic DNA, not sorted cells or RNA, was the template. Sequencing was done on a sample of blood. These receptors were collected from a human donor with a solid tumor.

This clonotype was counted a few times. V is TRBV12-3 or TRBV12-4 and J is TRBJ1-2, with TRBD1 matching 7 bases. V trimming: 0 bases; J trimming: 5 bases; junction bases outside the gene matches: 12. The CDR3 length is 17 residues. The CDR3 coding sequence is TGTGCCAGCAGTTTAGCGACCACGAGACAGGGACGTTATGGCTACACCTTC. Its protein is CASSLATTRQGRYGYTF.

There are a few counts of this clonotype. The chain links TRBV29-1 to TRBJ1-1; tentative D call: TRBD1 (5 bases). V was trimmed by 7 bases and J by 4 bases, leaving 19 bases between them. There are 14 residues in the CDR3. The V gene's germline CDR1 is SQVTM and CDR2 ANQGSEA. The CDR3 is CSAEGRQGGTEAFF. As DNA, the CDR3 is TGCAGCGCCGAGGGCCGGCAGGGCGGCACTGAAGCTTTCTTT.

V and J are TRBV10-3 and TRBJ2-1; 14 bases line up with TRBD2. The CDR3 contains 16 residues. V shed 4 bases, J shed 10 bases, and the junction held 9 bases outside the gene matches. Germline CDR1 is ENHRY and CDR2 is SYGVKD. The CDR3 bases are TGTGCCATCAGTGCCGGACTAGCGGGAGGCGGGGGAGAGCAGTTCTTC. It translates to CAISAGLAGGGGEQFF.

The rearrangement links TRBV15 to TRBJ2-7; perhaps TRBD2 as D (5 bases). The CDR3 is 12 amino acids. CDR1 LNHNV and CDR2 YYDKDF come from the germline V gene (reference sequence). The V gene lost 5 bases and the J gene lost 3 bases, with 8 bases spanning the gap. CDR3 DNA sequence: TGTGCCACCAGCCAAGGACTCTACGAGCAGTACTTC. It specifies CATSQGLYEQYF. Full variable domain (remainder filled in from reference TRBV15 and TRBJ2-7): DAMVIQNPRYQVTQFGKPVTLSCSQTLNHNVMYWYQQKSSQAPKLLFHYYDKDFNNEADTPDNFQSRRPNTSFCFLDIRSPGLGDTAMYLCATSQGLYEQYFGPGTRLTVT.

V usage is TRBV5-6 and J usage is TRBJ2-7, with no clear D. Trimming shortened V by 4 bases and J by 3 bases, and 17 bases separated the two germline ends. The CDR3 sequence is 15 residues long. The V gene's germline CDR1 is SGHDT and CDR2 YYEEEE. The CDR3 loop is CASSTYPARNYEQYF. CDR3 DNA sequence: TGTGCCAGCAGCACCTACCCAGCCCGGAACTACGAGCAGTACTTC.

This clonotype was seen more than once but under ten times. The chain has TRBV12-3 or TRBV12-4 and TRBJ1-2; the D is unclear. V dropped 0 bases and J dropped 4 bases, with 6 bases sitting between them. The CDR3 is 13 amino acids. The CDR3 loop reads CASSLAEVYGYTF. The DNA for the CDR3 is TGTGCCAGCAGTTTAGCAGAGGTCTATGGCTACACCTTC.

This clonotype was counted only a few times. The chain couples TRBV18 to TRBJ1-2; possible D gene TRBD1, 5 bases. This CDR3 is built from 13 residues. Germline V gives CDR1 KGHSH, CDR2 LQKENI. Trimming cost V 1 base and J 3 bases, with 6 bases left between them. CDR3 DNA: TGTGCCAGCTCACCACTAGGGGACTATGGCTACACCTTC. Residues: CASSPLGDYGYTF.